These 18 T cell receptor beta chains were sequenced from one sample in a study of blood T cell repertoires in COVID-19. Only in-frame clones appear in the TCRdb table, and some are missing; sequencing was by immunoSEQ multiplex PCR. The data contain some 42,000 clones, 85% of them seen just once; the ten biggest clones take up 4.5% to 6%. Sequences were obtained from peripheral blood. Receptor source: a man between 50 and 59 years old with active COVID-19.

CDR3 amino acids: CASSVAGEDTQYF. The CDR3 DNA sequence: TGCGCCAGCAGCGTGGCGGGAGAGGATACGCAGTATTTT. The rearrangement joins TRBV5-1 to TRBJ2-3; 7 bases match TRBD2. The CDR3 has 13 residues. CDR1 and CDR2 (germline): SGHRS, YFSETQ. V lost 4 bases to trimming and J lost 6 bases; unmatched junction nucleotides: 5.

This sequence joins TRBV28 and TRBJ2-7, with TRBD1 identical over 8 bases. Germline CDR1 and CDR2: MDHEN and SYDVKM. This CDR3 comprises 12 residues. The V segment lost 10 bases and the J segment 7 bases; nucleotides outside the gene matches: 9. The CDR3 protein is CATFGQGKEQYF. The CDR3 DNA reads as TGTGCCACCTTCGGACAGGGTAAAGAGCAGTACTTC.

This clone was seen a few times. V is TRBV15 and J is TRBJ2-6; TRBD2 agrees at 7 bases. The germline V gene encodes CDR1 LNHNV and CDR2 YYDKDF (reference sequence). The CDR3 totals 19 residues. V shed 2 bases, J shed 0 bases, and the junction held 10 bases outside the gene matches. CDR3 residues: CATSRWGRAKISGANVLTF. CDR3 DNA: TGTGCCACCAGCAGATGGGGGAGGGCCAAAATCTCTGGGGCCAACGTCCTGACTTTC.

The chain is built from TRBV6-2 or TRBV6-3 and TRBJ2-7; 10 bases are shared with TRBD2. The V segment lost 5 bases and the J segment 6 bases; nucleotides outside the gene matches: 10. This CDR3 region has 15 residues. CDR1 is MNHEY and CDR2 is SVGEGT in the germline V gene. CDR3 residues: CASSPQREGPSEQYF. CDR3 nucleotide sequence: TGTGCCAGCAGTCCCCAGCGGGAGGGCCCTAGCGAGCAGTACTTC.

This clone has only a few counts. The chain combines TRBV28 with TRBJ2-1; the D gene is possibly TRBD2 (6 bases). Trimming shortened V by 6 bases and J by 2 bases, and 14 bases separated the two germline ends. CDR1 and CDR2 (germline): MDHEN, SYDVKM. The CDR3 is 15 residues long. The CDR3 reads CASSLVGGTYNEQFF. The CDR3, as DNA: TGTGCCAGCAGCCTCGTCGGGGGAACCTACAATGAGCAGTTCTTC.

V is TRBV28 and J is TRBJ2-2; D is unresolved. Trimming stripped 7 bases from V and 4 bases from J, with 13 bases between. The CDR3 consists of 14 residues. The germline CDR1 and CDR2 sequences are MDHEN and SYDVKM. The CDR3 DNA reads as TGTGCCAGCACTTTGGGCAGAATCACCGGGGAGCTGTTTTTT. The encoded protein is CASTLGRITGELFF.

The chain has TRBV7-6 and TRBJ2-7, with no clear D. The V gene's germline CDR1 is SGHVS and CDR2 FNYEAQ. The CDR3 contains 14 residues. V lost 0 bases and J 2 bases, leaving 8 bases between the germline ends. CDR3 nucleotide sequence: TGTGCCAGCAGCTTAGCGGGCAACCCCTACGAGCAGTACTTC. This sequence encodes CASSLAGNPYEQYF.

This clone showed up just once. This chain joins TRBV18 and TRBJ1-1; D is undetermined. Germline V gene sequence: CDR1 KGHSH, CDR2 LQKENI. The CDR3 is 15 amino acids. V was cut by 6 bases and J by 2 bases, with 16 bases left in between. The CDR3 sequence: CASSPREAVNTEAFF. The CDR3 DNA sequence: TGTGCCAGCTCCCCGAGGGAGGCGGTCAACACTGAAGCTTTCTTT.

This clone was observed once. The genes are TRBV19 and TRBJ2-5; 13 nucleotides align to TRBD2. With 3 bases clipped from V and 2 bases from J, the junction kept 12 bases outside the gene matches. CDR1 and CDR2 (germline): LNHDA, SQIVND (reference sequence). The CDR3 has 19 residues. In DNA form, the CDR3 reads TGTGCCAGTAGTATGCGACTAGCGGGGGGCCCGAGGAGTCAAGAGACCCAGTACTTC. Translation: CASSMRLAGGPRSQETQYF.

V is TRBV11-2 and J is TRBJ2-1, with 10 bases aligning to TRBD2. CDR3 size: 14 residues. Per the germline V gene, CDR1 is SGHAT and CDR2 is FQNNGV. Trimming at V came to 6 bases and at J to 6 bases, leaving 5 bases not matched to a gene. CDR3 in DNA: TGTGCCAGCAGTCCCCTAGCGGGGGCCAATGAGCAGTTCTTC. Encoded protein: CASSPLAGANEQFF.

The chain recombines TRBV2 with TRBJ2-7, with D possibly being TRBD2 (5 bases). The V end was cut by 6 bases, the J end by 0 bases, with 12 bases between. Germline assignment: CDR1 SNHLY and CDR2 FYNNEI. The CDR3 spans 14 residues. The CDR3 loop reads CASSVGLVSYEQYF. The CDR3 DNA is TGTGCCAGCAGCGTAGGACTGGTCTCCTACGAGCAGTACTTC. Looking up the rest from reference TRBV2 and TRBJ2-7 gives the full variable domain: EPEVTQTPSHQVTQMGQEVILRCVPISNHLYFYWYRQILGQKVEFLVSFYNNEISEKSEIFDDQFSVERPDGSNFTLKIRSTKLEDSAMYFCASSVGLVSYEQYFGPGTRLTVT.

This clone was picked up a small number of times. The chain carries TRBV11-2 and TRBJ2-4; tentative D call: TRBD2 (7 bases). The CDR3 covers 17 residues. V lost 0 bases and J lost 1, with 13 bases in between. Germline CDR1 and CDR2: SGHAT and FQNNGV. The DNA of the CDR3 is TGTGCCAGCAGCTTAGAGGGGGGGCGCGTTGCCAAAAACATTCAGTACTTC. Translating gives CASSLEGGRVAKNIQYF.

This chain links TRBV4-1 with TRBJ1-2; the D is unclear. Germline CDR1 reads MGHRA; CDR2 reads YSYEKL. Trimming removed 6 bases from V and 2 bases from J, with 19 bases in between. The CDR3 totals 16 residues. The chain's CDR3 is CASRHQEGPPNYGYTF. The CDR3, as DNA: TGCGCCAGCAGGCATCAAGAGGGTCCCCCCAACTATGGCTACACCTTC.

V gene TRBV5-6 combines with J gene TRBJ1-1; D not certain. CDR3 size: 14 residues. Germline values: CDR1 SGHDT, CDR2 YYEEEE. V was cut by 2 bases and J by 0 bases, with 8 bases left in between. CDR3 DNA sequence: TGTGCCAGCAGCTTTATGCGGATGAACACTGAAGCTTTCTTT. Its translation is CASSFMRMNTEAFF. Looking up the rest from reference TRBV5-6 and TRBJ1-1 gives the full variable domain: DAGVTQSPTHLIKTRGQQVTLRCSPKSGHDTVSWYQQALGQGPQFIFQYYEEEERQRGNFPDRFSGHQFPNYSSELNVNALLLGDSALYLCASSFMRMNTEAFFGQGTRLTVV.

The chain has TRBV19 and TRBJ2-1, with 9 bases lining up with TRBD2. The CDR3 loop spans 15 amino acids. J lost 4 bases, V lost 7 bases, and 8 bases had no gene match. In germline, CDR1 is LNHDA, CDR2 SQIVND (reference sequence). The CDR3 DNA reads as TGTGCCAGTACAGGGCGGGGGGGCCTTTACAATGAGCAGTTCTTC. Translation gives CASTGRGGLYNEQFF.

This sequence joins TRBV3-1 (or the pseudogene TRBV3-2) and TRBJ2-7; D is perhaps TRBD2 (5 bases). The CDR3 totals 13 residues. Trimming pared 7 bases from V and 4 bases from J, leaving 14 bases between. Germline CDR1 and CDR2: LGHDT and YNNKEL (reference sequence). CDR3 amino acids: CASTPTGSYEQYF. Written as DNA, the CDR3 is TGTGCCAGCACCCCCACGGGGTCTTACGAGCAGTACTTC.

The rearrangement links TRBV10-3 to TRBJ2-7; 8 bases fit TRBD2. Germline V gene lookup returns CDR1 ENHRY and CDR2 SYGVKD. The CDR3 is made up of 14 amino acids. J was trimmed by 4 bases and V by 5 bases; bases with no gene match: 7. This CDR3 is CAISKAGEGYEQYF. The CDR3 DNA is TGTGCCATCAGTAAAGCGGGAGAGGGATACGAGCAGTACTTC.

A single count supports this clone. The chain recombines TRBV3-1 (or the pseudogene TRBV3-2) with TRBJ2-3, with 12 positions matching TRBD2. Germline lookup yields CDR1 LGHDT and CDR2 YNNKEL (reference sequence). With 1 base clipped from V and 1 base from J, the junction kept 0 bases outside the gene matches. The CDR3 has 16 amino acids. The CDR3 nucleotides read TGTGCCAGCAGCCAAGGGACTAGCGGGGGCACAGATACGCAGTATTTT. It encodes CASSQGTSGGTDTQYF.